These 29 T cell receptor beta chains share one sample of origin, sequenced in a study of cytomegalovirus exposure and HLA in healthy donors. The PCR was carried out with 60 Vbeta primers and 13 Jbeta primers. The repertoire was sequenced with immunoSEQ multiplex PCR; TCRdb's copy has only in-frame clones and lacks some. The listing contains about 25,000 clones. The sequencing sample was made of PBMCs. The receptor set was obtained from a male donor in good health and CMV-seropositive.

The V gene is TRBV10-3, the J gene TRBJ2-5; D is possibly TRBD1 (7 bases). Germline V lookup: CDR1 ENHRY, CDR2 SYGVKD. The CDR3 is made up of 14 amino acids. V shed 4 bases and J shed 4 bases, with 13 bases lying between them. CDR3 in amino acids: CAISGRQGGETQYF. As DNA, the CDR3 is TGTGCCATCAGTGGAAGACAGGGAGGAGAGACCCAGTACTTC.

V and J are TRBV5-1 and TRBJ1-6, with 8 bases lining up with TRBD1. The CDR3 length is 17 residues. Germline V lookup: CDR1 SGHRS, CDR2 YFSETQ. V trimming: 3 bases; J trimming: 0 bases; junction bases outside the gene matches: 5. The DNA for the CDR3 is TGCGCCAGCAGCTCGGGACAGGAAAGCTCCTATAATTCACCCCTCCACTTT. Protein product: CASSSGQESSYNSPLHF.

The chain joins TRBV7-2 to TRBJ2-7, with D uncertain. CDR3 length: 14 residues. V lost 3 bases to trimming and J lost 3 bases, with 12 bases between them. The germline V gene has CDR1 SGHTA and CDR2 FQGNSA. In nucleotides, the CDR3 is TGTGCCAGCAGCTTTGGGCATCAAAGCTACGAGCAGTACTTC. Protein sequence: CASSFGHQSYEQYF.

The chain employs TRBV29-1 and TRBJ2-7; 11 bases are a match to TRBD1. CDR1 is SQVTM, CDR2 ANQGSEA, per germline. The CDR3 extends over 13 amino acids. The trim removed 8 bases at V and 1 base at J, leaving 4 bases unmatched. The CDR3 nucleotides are TGCAGCATTGGACAGGGGGCGTCCTACGAGCAGTACTTC. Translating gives CSIGQGASYEQYF.

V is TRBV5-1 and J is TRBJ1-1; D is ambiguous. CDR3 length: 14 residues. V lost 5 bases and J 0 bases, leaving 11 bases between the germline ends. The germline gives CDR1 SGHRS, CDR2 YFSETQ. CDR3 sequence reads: CASRAWAVNTEAFF. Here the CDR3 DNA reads TGCGCCAGCAGAGCTTGGGCAGTGAACACTGAAGCTTTCTTT.

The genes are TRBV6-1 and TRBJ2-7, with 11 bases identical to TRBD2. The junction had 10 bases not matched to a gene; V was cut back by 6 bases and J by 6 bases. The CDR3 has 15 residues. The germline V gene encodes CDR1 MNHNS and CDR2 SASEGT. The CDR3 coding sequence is TGTGCCAGCAGCCCGGTAGCGGGGGGGATGAGCGAGCAGTACTTC. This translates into CASSPVAGGMSEQYF.

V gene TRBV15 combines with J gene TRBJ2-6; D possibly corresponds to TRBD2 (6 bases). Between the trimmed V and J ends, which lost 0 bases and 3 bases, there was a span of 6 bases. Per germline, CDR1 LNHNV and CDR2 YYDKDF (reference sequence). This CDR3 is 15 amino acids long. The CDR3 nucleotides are TGTGCCACCAGCAGAGAGACTAGTGGGGCCAACGTCCTGACTTTC. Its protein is CATSRETSGANVLTF.

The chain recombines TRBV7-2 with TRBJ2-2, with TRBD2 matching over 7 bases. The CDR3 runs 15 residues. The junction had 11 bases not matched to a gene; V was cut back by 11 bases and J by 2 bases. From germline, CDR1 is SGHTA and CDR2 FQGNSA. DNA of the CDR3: TGTGCCCTTTCCCCGGCTAGCGGTAACACCGGGGAGCTGTTTTTT. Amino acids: CALSPASGNTGELFF. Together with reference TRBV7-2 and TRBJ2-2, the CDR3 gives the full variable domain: GAGVSQSPSNKVTEKGKDVELRCDPISGHTALYWYRQSLGQGLEFLIYFQGNSAPDKSGLPSDRFSAERTGGSVSTLTIQRTQQEDSAVYLCALSPASGNTGELFFGEGSRLTVL.

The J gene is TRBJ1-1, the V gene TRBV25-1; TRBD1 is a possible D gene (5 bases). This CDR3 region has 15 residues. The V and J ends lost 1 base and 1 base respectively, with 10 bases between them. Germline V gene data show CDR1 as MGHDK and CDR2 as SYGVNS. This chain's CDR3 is CASSESTATNTEAFF. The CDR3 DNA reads TGTGCCAGCAGTGAATCGACAGCAACGAACACTGAAGCTTTCTTT.

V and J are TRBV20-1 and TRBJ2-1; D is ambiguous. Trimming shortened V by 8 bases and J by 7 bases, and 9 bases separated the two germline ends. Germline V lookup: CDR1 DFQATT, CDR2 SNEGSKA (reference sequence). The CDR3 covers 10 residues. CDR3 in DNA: TGCAGTCCTGTCGGGAATGAGCAGTTCTTC. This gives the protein CSPVGNEQFF.

CDR3 sequence (DNA): TGCGCCAGCAGCTTGGCCTCGGGTTATCAGCCCCAGCATTTT. It yields the protein CASSLASGYQPQHF. The chain couples TRBV5-1 to TRBJ1-5; no firm D call. This CDR3 comprises 14 residues. Trimming took off 0 bases at V and 5 bases at J, with 9 bases between the two ends. Looked up from germline, CDR1 is SGHRS and CDR2 is YFSETQ.

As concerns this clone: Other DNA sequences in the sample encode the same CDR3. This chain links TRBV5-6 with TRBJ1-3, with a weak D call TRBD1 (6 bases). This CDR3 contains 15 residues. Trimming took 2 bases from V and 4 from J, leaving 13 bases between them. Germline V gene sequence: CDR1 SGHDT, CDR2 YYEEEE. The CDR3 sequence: CASSLAGARGNTIYF. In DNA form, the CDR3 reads TGTGCCAGCAGCTTAGCGGGGGCGCGGGGAAACACCATATATTTT. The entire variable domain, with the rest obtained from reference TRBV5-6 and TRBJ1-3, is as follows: DAGVTQSPTHLIKTRGQQVTLRCSPKSGHDTVSWYQQALGQGPQFIFQYYEEEERQRGNFPDRFSGHQFPNYSSELNVNALLLGDSALYLCASSLAGARGNTIYFGEGSWLTVV.

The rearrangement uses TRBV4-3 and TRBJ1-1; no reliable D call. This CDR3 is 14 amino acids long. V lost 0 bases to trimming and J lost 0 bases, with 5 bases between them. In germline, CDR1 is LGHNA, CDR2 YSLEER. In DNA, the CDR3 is TGCGCCAGCAGCCAAGATCCCGTGAACACTGAAGCTTTCTTT. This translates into CASSQDPVNTEAFF.

The CDR3 sequence: CASSPGTSGGLDNEQFF. CDR3 DNA: TGTGCCAGCAGCCCTGGGACTAGCGGGGGGTTAGATAATGAGCAGTTCTTC. The chain links TRBV9 to TRBJ2-1, with 15 bases aligning to TRBD2. Germline CDR1 reads SGDLS; CDR2 reads YYNGEE. The CDR3 has 17 residues. Trimming removed 4 bases from V and 7 bases from J; junction bases left unmatched: 9.

The CDR3 DNA sequence: TGTGCCAGCAGTTACTCGGGACAGGATAATGGTCAGCCCCAGCATTTT. This sequence encodes CASSYSGQDNGQPQHF. The genes are TRBV6-5 and TRBJ1-5, with TRBD1 identical over 8 bases. The germline CDR1 and CDR2 sequences are MNHEY and SVGAGI. Trimming at V came to 0 bases and at J to 6 bases, leaving 7 bases not matched to a gene. The CDR3 covers 16 residues.

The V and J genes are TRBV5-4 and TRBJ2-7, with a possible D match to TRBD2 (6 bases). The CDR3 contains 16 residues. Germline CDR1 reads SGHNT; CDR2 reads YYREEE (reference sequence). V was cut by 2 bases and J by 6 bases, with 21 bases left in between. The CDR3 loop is CASSLLRAGGSGEQYF. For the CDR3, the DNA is TGTGCCAGCAGCTTACTAAGAGCCGGGGGAAGTGGCGAGCAGTACTTC.

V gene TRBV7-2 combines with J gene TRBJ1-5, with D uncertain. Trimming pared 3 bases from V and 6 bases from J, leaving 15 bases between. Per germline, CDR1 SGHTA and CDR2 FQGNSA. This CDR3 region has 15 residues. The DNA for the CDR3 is TGTGCCAGCAGCTTCGGAGCCAGACCCGGTCAGCCCCAGCATTTT. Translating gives CASSFGARPGQPQHF.

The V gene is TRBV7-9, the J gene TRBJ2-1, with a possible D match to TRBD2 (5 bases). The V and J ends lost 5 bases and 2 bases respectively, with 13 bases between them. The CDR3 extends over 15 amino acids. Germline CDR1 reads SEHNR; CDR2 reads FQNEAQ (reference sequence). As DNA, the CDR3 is TGTGCCAGCAGCCATAGCGTTTCGGCCTACAATGAGCAGTTCTTC. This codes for CASSHSVSAYNEQFF.

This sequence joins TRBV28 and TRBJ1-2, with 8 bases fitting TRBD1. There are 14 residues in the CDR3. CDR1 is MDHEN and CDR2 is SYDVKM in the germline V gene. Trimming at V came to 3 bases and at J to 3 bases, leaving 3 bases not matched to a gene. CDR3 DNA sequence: TGTGCCAGCAGTTTCGTACAGGGGGACTATGGCTACACCTTC. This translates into CASSFVQGDYGYTF.

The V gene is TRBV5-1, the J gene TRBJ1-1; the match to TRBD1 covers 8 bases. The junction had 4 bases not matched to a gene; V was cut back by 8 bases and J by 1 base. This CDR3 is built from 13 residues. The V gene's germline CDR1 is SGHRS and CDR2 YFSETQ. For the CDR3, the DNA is TGCGCCAGTACCGGGACAGGGAACACTGAAGCTTTCTTT. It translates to CASTGTGNTEAFF.

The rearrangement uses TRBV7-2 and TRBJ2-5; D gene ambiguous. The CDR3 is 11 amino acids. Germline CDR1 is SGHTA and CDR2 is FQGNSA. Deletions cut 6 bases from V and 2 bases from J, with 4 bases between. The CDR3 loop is CASRAQETQYF. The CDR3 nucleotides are TGTGCCAGCAGGGCACAAGAGACCCAGTACTTC.

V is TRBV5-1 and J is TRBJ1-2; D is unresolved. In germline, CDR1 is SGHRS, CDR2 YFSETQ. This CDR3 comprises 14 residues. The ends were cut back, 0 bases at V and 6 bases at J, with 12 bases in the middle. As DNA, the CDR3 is TGCGCCAGCAGCTTGGCGGCACGGGTGGATGGCTACACCTTC. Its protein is CASSLAARVDGYTF.

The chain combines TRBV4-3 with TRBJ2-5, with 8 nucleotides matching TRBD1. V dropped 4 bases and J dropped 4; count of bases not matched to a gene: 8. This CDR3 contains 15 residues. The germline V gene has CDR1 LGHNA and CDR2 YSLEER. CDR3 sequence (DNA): TGCGCCAGCAGCCCAGGGGGCCATTCTGTAGAGACCCAGTACTTC. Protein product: CASSPGGHSVETQYF.

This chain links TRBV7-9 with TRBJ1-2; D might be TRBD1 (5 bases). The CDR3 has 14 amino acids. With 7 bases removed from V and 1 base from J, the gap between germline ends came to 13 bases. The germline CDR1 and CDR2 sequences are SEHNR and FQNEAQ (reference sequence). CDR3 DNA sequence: TGTGCCAGCACCGCGGCGGGGGGTAACTATGGCTACACCTTC. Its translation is CASTAAGGNYGYTF.

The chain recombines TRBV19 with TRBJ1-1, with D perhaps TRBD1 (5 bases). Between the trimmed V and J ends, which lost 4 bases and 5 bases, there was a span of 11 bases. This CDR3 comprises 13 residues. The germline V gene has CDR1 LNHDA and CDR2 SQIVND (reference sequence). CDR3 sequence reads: CASSTQRGTEAFF. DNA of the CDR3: TGTGCCAGTAGTACACAAAGGGGAACTGAAGCTTTCTTT.

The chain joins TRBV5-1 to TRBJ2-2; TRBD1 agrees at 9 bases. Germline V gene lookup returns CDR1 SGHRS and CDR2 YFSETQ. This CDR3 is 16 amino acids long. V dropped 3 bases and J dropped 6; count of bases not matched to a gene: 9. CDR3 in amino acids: CASSSDRGDGSGELFF. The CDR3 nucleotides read TGCGCCAGCAGCTCAGACAGGGGGGACGGTTCCGGGGAGCTGTTTTTT.

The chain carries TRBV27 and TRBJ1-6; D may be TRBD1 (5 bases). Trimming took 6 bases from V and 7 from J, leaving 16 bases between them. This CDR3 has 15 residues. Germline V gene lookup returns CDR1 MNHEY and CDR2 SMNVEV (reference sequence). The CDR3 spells CASRILGTLNSPLHF. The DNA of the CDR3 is TGTGCCAGCAGGATCCTGGGGACTTTAAATTCACCCCTCCACTTT.

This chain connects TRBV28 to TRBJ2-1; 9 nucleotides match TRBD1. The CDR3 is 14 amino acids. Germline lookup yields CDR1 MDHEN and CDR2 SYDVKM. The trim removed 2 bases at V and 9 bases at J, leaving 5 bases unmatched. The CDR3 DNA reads TGTGCCAGCAGTTTAGGGACAGGGTTTAGTGAGCAGTTCTTC. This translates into CASSLGTGFSEQFF.

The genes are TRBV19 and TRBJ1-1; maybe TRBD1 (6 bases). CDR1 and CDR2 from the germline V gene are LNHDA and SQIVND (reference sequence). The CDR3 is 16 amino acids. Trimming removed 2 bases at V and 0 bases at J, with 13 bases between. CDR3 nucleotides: TGTGCCAGTAGTATACCTAGAGGGGACATGAACACTGAAGCTTTCTTT. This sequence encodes CASSIPRGDMNTEAFF.